Within the sample, the clone carrying this T cell receptor (beta chain) is medium-sized. No antigen is known for it. This sample was taken from a study of type 1 regulatory T cells. The wider study: An in vitro protocol generated T-allo10, a Tr1-enriched, alloantigen-specific CD4 T cell product.

One entry per CDR3 protein results from TCRdb running MiXCR on the reads. The sample lists about 42,000 distinct CDR3 sequences; roughly an eighth were seen once. Germline CDR1 reads PRHDT; CDR2 reads FYEKMQ (reference sequence). V trimming: 5 bases; J trimming: 6 bases; junction bases outside the gene matches: 18. The CDR3 is 18 residues long. Findings of the study overall: Tr1 cells had a more restricted TCR repertoire than non-Tr1 cells.

The chain links TRBV13 to TRBJ2-1; 8 bases are shared with TRBD2. The source is a human donor in good health. Sequencing input: cultured non-Tr1 T cells, either the whole culture or a sorted T cell fraction (not recorded which). CDR3 coding DNA: TGTGCCAGCAGCATAAGGGTCCTAGCGGGCTCGTATATCAATGAGCAGTTCTTC. Protein product: CASSIRVLAGSYINEQFF.